One T cell receptor beta chain is described in this entry. The sample originates from a study of shared clonotypes between healthy human individuals. Repertoires were generated with immunoSEQ multiplex PCR, while TCRdb's copy carries only in-frame clones and drops some. Of about 2 million clones in the sample, 85% to 95% are singletons; the top ten hold around 0.13%. Trimming left V 6 bases short and J 2 bases short, with 9 bases between. Germline V gene sequence: CDR1 LNHDA, CDR2 SQIVND (reference sequence). This CDR3 has 13 residues. Sequencing was done on a sample of naive CD4+ T cells sorted from blood. Specified subset: CD45RA+ positively selected. This rearrangement joins TRBV19 to TRBJ2-3; D call uncertain. The sequence came from a young man in good health. For the CDR3, the DNA is TGTGCCAGTAGACCAAACCCCACAGATACGCAGTATTTT. This gives the protein CASRPNPTDTQYF.